The clone carrying this T cell receptor beta chain has just one count. The record originates from a study of PD-1 blockade in mismatch repair-deficient tumors. Repertoires were generated with immunoSEQ multiplex PCR, while TCRdb's copy carries only in-frame clones and drops some. The table lists roughly 120,000 clones, almost 90% of them singletons. Trimming took 2 bases from V and 0 from J, leaving 14 bases between them. Germline V CDR1 and CDR2: SGHDT, YYEEEE. CDR3 length equals 16 residues. This receptor was obtained from an adult with mismatch repair-deficient cancer. The material sequenced was peripheral blood, taken approximately 71 weeks after starting pembrolizumab. The chain uses TRBV5-6 and TRBJ1-2; D possibly corresponds to TRBD1 (5 bases). The CDR3 nucleotides read TGTGCCAGCAGCTTAGGGGTAGGACCATCTAACTATGGCTACACCTTC. The encoded protein is CASSLGVGPSNYGYTF.